This is a list of T cell receptor beta chains from one sample in a study of beta chain features in type 1 diabetes. The data were produced by immunoSEQ multiplex PCR, yet TCRdb's version contains in-frame clones alone and is incomplete. This table has about 160,000 clones, roughly 9% appearing once. The sequenced material came from central memory CD4+ T cells from blood. The receptors here all came from a young woman in good health. The CDR3 runs from the conserved cysteine through the conserved F or W.

>TRBJ2-5|TRBV5-1
CASSLHPGETQYF
>TRBJ2-7|TRBV7-9
CASSWGTGDRNEQYF
>TRBJ1-5|TRBV5-4
CASSLGAGGNQPQHF
>TRBJ2-6|TRBV5-1
CASSFEGAGANVLTF
>TRBJ2-5|TRBV7-9
CASSSDSQETQYF
>TRBJ2-1|TRBV13
CASSGQGNEQFF
>TRBJ2-5|TRBV27
CASSPRYPKETQYF
>TRBJ2-6|TRBV9
CASSVDSTTGANVLTF
>TRBJ2-7|TRBV4-1
CASSQERGLGQYF
>TRBJ1-1|TRBV5-1
CASSGTANTEAFF
>TRBJ2-5|TRBV5-4
CASSLDRVETQYF
>TRBJ2-5|TRBV4-3
CASSQDHGLAGAQYF
>TRBJ1-2|TRBV11-2
CASSSLGADGYTF
>TRBJ2-7|TRBV29-1
CSVDTGQGGGYEQYF
>TRBJ1-2|TRBV30
CAWETGTYGYTF
>TRBJ1-1|TRBV27
CASSRQSGTEAFF
>TRBJ2-7|TRBV29-1
CSVRAGAGYEQYF
>TRBJ2-5|TRBV15
CATSIAGSTRQETQYF
>TRBJ2-3|TRBV5-1
CASSPGLAGADTQYF
>TRBJ2-3|TRBV7-8
CASSLVLAVTSTDTQYF
>TRBJ1-5|TRBV2
CASSEADRGNQPQHF
>TRBJ1-1|TRBV25-1
CASSGSSGTEAFF